This entry is about one T cell receptor beta chain. The CDR3 covers 15 residues. CDR1 and CDR2 (germline): SEHNR, FQNEAQ (reference sequence). With V trimmed by 6 bases and J by 2 bases, 7 bases remained unmatched. These data are taken from a study of blood T cell repertoires in COVID-19. Study-level background: PBMCs, B-cell-depleted T cells, or T cells provided the cDNA or gDNA that made up the material.

Produced via immunoSEQ multiplex PCR; TCRdb's table is partial and in-frame only. The sample records over 200,000 clones, approximately 79% being singletons. The V call is TRBV7-9, the J call TRBJ2-5, with 9 bases identical to TRBD1. The clonotype was recovered from a human donor in a cohort sampled during active COVID-19. The source material was peripheral blood. The CDR3 DNA sequence: TGTGCCAGCAGTTCCGGGACAGGGTTACAAGAGACCCAGTACTTC. Translating gives CASSSGTGLQETQYF.